This T cell receptor beta chain was captured in a study of PD-L1 blockade in urothelial cancer. Described time point: pretreatment peripheral blood. The protocol was immunoSEQ multiplex PCR, while the TCRdb copy is restricted to in-frame clones and leaves out a portion. The sample contains 84,000 or so clones, 85% of which appear only once. The germline CDR1 and CDR2 sequences are MNHEY and SVGAGI. V lost 4 bases and J lost 6; bases outside the gene matches: 7. This CDR3 has 15 residues. The starting material was PBMCs, obtained around atezolizumab (anti-PD-L1) treatment. The receptor's source is a man aged 60 to 75 with urothelial cancer. The chain recombines TRBV6-5 with TRBJ1-5; TRBD1 matches at 9 bases. CDR3 DNA sequence: TGTGCCAGCAGTTCCACGGGACAGGGCATTCAGCCCCAGCATTTT. Its translation is CASSSTGQGIQPQHF.